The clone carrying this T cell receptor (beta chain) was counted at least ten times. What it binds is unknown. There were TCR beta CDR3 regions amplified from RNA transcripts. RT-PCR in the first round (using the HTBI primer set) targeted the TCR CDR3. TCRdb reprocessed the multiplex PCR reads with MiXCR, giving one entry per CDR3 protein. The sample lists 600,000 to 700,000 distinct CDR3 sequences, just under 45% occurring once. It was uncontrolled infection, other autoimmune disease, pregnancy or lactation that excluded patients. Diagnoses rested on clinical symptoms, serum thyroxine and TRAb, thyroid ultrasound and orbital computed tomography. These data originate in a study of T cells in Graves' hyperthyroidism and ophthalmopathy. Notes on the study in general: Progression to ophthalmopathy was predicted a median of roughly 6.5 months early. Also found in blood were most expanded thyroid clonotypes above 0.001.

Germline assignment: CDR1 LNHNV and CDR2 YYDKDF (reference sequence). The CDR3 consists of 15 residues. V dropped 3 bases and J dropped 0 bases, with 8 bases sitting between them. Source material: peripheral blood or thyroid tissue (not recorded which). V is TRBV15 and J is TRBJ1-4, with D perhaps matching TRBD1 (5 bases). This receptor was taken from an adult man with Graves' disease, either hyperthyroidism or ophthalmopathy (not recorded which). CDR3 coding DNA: TGTGCCACCAGCAGGGAGGGGACAACTAATGAAAAACTGTTTTTT. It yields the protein CATSREGTTNEKLFF.